Listed here is a single T cell receptor (beta chain). This sample is drawn from a study of T-cell reconstitution after alpha-beta-depleted transplantation in children. TCRbeta library construction was performed incorporating unique molecular identifiers. One entry per CDR3 protein, called by TCRdb with MiXCR from the PCR reads. Of 440,000 or so distinct CDR3 sequences listed, approximately 11% are singletons. This receptor was obtained from a human donor who donated a stem cell graft to a child with acute myeloid leukemia. Sequenced material: PBMCs from the stem cell graft donor, taken from the stem cell graft.

The CDR3 DNA is TGTGCCAGCAGTCTAGGAGGTTGGACGGGATACAATGAGCAGTTCTTC. It yields the protein CASSLGGWTGYNEQFF. The rearrangement joins TRBV6-1 to TRBJ2-1; D perhaps matches TRBD2 (5 bases). CDR1 and CDR2 from the germline V gene are MNHNS and SASEGT. Trimming cost V 5 bases and J 4 bases, with 18 bases left between them. The length of the CDR3 is 16 residues.